The 20 T cell receptor beta chains given below trace back to one sample, sequenced in a study of cytomegalovirus exposure and HLA in healthy donors. In the PCR, 60 Vbeta and 13 Jbeta primers were used. TCRdb's table, derived via immunoSEQ multiplex PCR, lists solely in-frame clones and lacks some. This repertoire shows 130,000 to 150,000 clones, about 73% found once; its top ten account for under 3%. The sequencing input was PBMCs. These receptors all stem from a man aged 35 to 55 in good health and CMV-seropositive.

V usage is TRBV10-1 and J usage is TRBJ1-2; D perhaps matches TRBD1 (5 bases). This CDR3 comprises 14 residues. Trimming removed 5 bases from V and 5 bases from J, with 15 bases in between. From germline, CDR1 is WNHNN and CDR2 SYGVQD (reference sequence). The CDR3 DNA reads as TGCGCCAGCAGTAATACTGACAGACCTTATGGCTACACCTTC. It specifies CASSNTDRPYGYTF.

The V call is TRBV5-8, the J call TRBJ2-3; 7 bases align to TRBD1. J lost 5 bases, V lost 5 bases, and 8 bases had no gene match. The CDR3 sequence is 14 residues long. In germline, CDR1 is SGHTS, CDR2 YDEGEE. This CDR3 is CASSFGTVLDTQYF. CDR3 DNA: TGTGCCAGCAGTTTCGGGACAGTTCTAGATACGCAGTATTTT.

A few counts support this clone. This chain links TRBV6-5 with TRBJ2-7; a possible D gene is TRBD2 (5 bases). The CDR3 is 14 residues long. Trimming took off 5 bases at V and 0 bases at J, with 11 bases between the two ends. Germline V gene data show CDR1 as MNHEY and CDR2 as SVGAGI. DNA for the CDR3: TGTGCCAGCAGTGAATATACTAGCTCCTACGAGCAGTACTTC. It encodes CASSEYTSSYEQYF.

J is TRBJ1-2 and V is TRBV12-5; D is unresolved. V shed 0 bases and J shed 1 base, with 12 bases lying between them. The CDR3 spans 16 residues. Germline lookup yields CDR1 LGHNT and CDR2 FRNRAP. The CDR3 sequence is CASGLVLGGSNYGYTF. The DNA of the CDR3 is TGTGCTAGTGGTTTGGTCTTGGGAGGGAGTAACTATGGCTACACCTTC.

The chain employs TRBV20-1 and TRBJ1-2; D is ambiguous. From germline, CDR1 is DFQATT and CDR2 SNEGSKA (reference sequence). The CDR3 runs 11 residues. V was shortened by 7 bases and J by 6 bases, with 12 bases between the two germline ends. CDR3 nucleotide sequence: TGCAGTGTTGGGAGACTGCATGGCTACACCTTC. Amino acid sequence: CSVGRLHGYTF.

The chain couples TRBV28 to TRBJ1-5; TRBD1 agrees at 9 bases. V trimming: 4 bases; J trimming: 8 bases; junction bases outside the gene matches: 3. CDR3 size: 13 residues. CDR1 and CDR2 (germline): MDHEN, SYDVKM. The CDR3: CASSWDRAEPQHF. Here the CDR3 DNA reads TGTGCCAGCAGTTGGGACAGGGCTGAGCCCCAGCATTTT.

The chain carries TRBV7-9 and TRBJ2-5, with TRBD2 identical over 13 bases. CDR1 and CDR2 (germline): SEHNR, FQNEAQ (reference sequence). The V gene end was trimmed by 7 bases and the J gene end by 5 bases; junction bases not matched to a gene: 7. The CDR3 is 15 amino acids. The CDR3 DNA is TGTGCCAGCACACCCGGGACTAGCGGGACTGAGACCCAGTACTTC. Translating it yields CASTPGTSGTETQYF.

Only a few counts were recorded for this clone. The chain uses TRBV27 and TRBJ2-5, with no clear D. The CDR3 sequence is 14 residues long. Germline V gene data show CDR1 as MNHEY and CDR2 as SMNVEV (reference sequence). V lost 1 base and J lost 2, with 8 bases in between. The CDR3 loop is CASSLFSPQETQYF. Written as DNA, the CDR3 is TGTGCCAGCAGTTTATTCTCTCCTCAAGAGACCCAGTACTTC.

The chain carries TRBV11-2 and TRBJ2-1; D is uncertain. The germline CDR1 and CDR2 sequences are SGHAT and FQNNGV. There are 13 residues in the CDR3. V was clipped by 0 bases and J by 12 bases, with 12 bases between them. CDR3 sequence: CASSLELSIGQFF. The CDR3 DNA sequence: TGTGCCAGCAGCTTAGAATTGTCTATCGGGCAGTTCTTC.

The chain carries TRBV7-9 and TRBJ2-1; a possible D gene is TRBD1 (5 bases). Trimming removed 1 base from V and 5 bases from J, with 9 bases in between. The CDR3 is 14 amino acids. From germline, CDR1 is SEHNR and CDR2 FQNEAQ (reference sequence). CDR3 amino acids: CASSLERTNNEQFF. The CDR3 coding sequence is TGTGCCAGCAGCTTAGAACGGACAAACAATGAGCAGTTCTTC. Variable domain in full (rest from reference TRBV7-9 and TRBJ2-1): DTGVSQNPRHKITKRGQNVTFRCDPISEHNRLYWYRQTLGQGPEFLTYFQNEAQLEKSRLLSDRFSAERPKGSFSTLEIQRTEQGDSAMYLCASSLERTNNEQFFGPGTRLTVL.

The chain's CDR3 is CASSEGTGGNEQFF. For the CDR3, the DNA is TGTGCCAGCAGTGAGGGGACAGGGGGCAATGAGCAGTTCTTC. The genes are TRBV6-4 and TRBJ2-1, with 11 bases fitting TRBD1. CDR1 is MRHNA, CDR2 SNTAGT, per germline. Trimming cost V 3 bases and J 6 bases; bases outside gene matches: 1. The CDR3 is 14 amino acids.

This chain links TRBV19 with TRBJ1-5, with a tentative D call TRBD1 (5 bases). Germline V CDR1 and CDR2: LNHDA, SQIVND (reference sequence). V was clipped by 2 bases and J by 7 bases, with 15 bases between them. The CDR3 contains 15 residues. In nucleotides, the CDR3 is TGTGCCAGTAGTATATGGCCAGCAGGGTCCCAGCCCCAGCATTTT. Residues: CASSIWPAGSQPQHF.

This clone showed up just a few times. V gene TRBV10-1 combines with J gene TRBJ1-1; 7 nucleotides match TRBD1. This CDR3 spans 14 amino acids. The ends lost 4 bases at V and 2 bases at J; junction bases unmatched: 4. Germline values: CDR1 WNHNN, CDR2 SYGVQD (reference sequence). CDR3 sequence reads: CASSAAGGNTEAFF. Here the CDR3 DNA reads TGCGCCAGCAGTGCGGCAGGGGGAAACACTGAAGCTTTCTTT.

The J gene is TRBJ2-1, the V gene TRBV28; TRBD2 might be the D (5 bases). Trimming shortened V by 2 bases and J by 12 bases, and 11 bases separated the two germline ends. The CDR3 runs 12 residues. The germline CDR1 and CDR2 sequences are MDHEN and SYDVKM. In DNA form, the CDR3 reads TGTGCCAGCAGTTTAATGGGGAGAGGGCAGTTCTTC. Translation gives CASSLMGRGQFF.

V gene TRBV6-5 combines with J gene TRBJ2-2; D possibly corresponds to TRBD2 (7 bases). This CDR3 contains 14 residues. Germline V gene lookup returns CDR1 MNHEY and CDR2 SVGAGI. Trimming pared 5 bases from V and 4 bases from J, leaving 11 bases between. The chain's CDR3 is CASSPRGGTGELFF. CDR3 DNA: TGTGCCAGCAGTCCAAGGGGGGGCACCGGGGAGCTGTTTTTT.

The chain links TRBV6-5 to TRBJ2-5, with 9 positions matching TRBD2. This CDR3 has 15 residues. V was pared by 0 bases and J by 6 bases, with 5 bases of the junction left unmatched. Germline V gene lookup returns CDR1 MNHEY and CDR2 SVGAGI. In DNA form, the CDR3 reads TGTGCCAGCAGTTACTCAGGTAGCGGGAGCAAGACCCAGTACTTC. This translates into CASSYSGSGSKTQYF.

This clone has more than one count but fewer than ten. The chain employs TRBV30 and TRBJ2-4, with TRBD1 matching 8 bases. This CDR3 has 13 residues. Germline lookup yields CDR1 GTSNPN and CDR2 SVGIG (reference sequence). V shed 8 bases, J shed 7 bases, and the junction held 10 bases outside the gene matches. In nucleotides, the CDR3 is TGTGCCAGAAAGGCGACAGGGGAGAACATTCAGTACTTC. Translated: CARKATGENIQYF.

The gene calls are TRBV19 and TRBJ2-1, with D maybe TRBD1 (6 bases). CDR3 size: 14 residues. CDR1 and CDR2 from the germline V gene are LNHDA and SQIVND (reference sequence). The V end lost 11 bases, the J end lost 6 bases, and 20 bases lay between the germline ends. The CDR3 DNA follows: TGTGCCGGAAAAGGGGGTCGGCCCGTCAATGAGCAGTTCTTC. Protein sequence: CAGKGGRPVNEQFF.

The rearrangement uses TRBV6-5 and TRBJ1-2; 9 bases match TRBD1. CDR3 length equals 14 residues. V shed 1 base and J 7 bases; nucleotides not matched to a gene: 4. Germline-derived CDR1 and CDR2 are MNHEY and SVGAGI. CDR3 protein: CASSYLGDRAGYTF. The CDR3 DNA reads as TGTGCCAGCAGTTACTTAGGGGACAGGGCTGGCTACACCTTC.

This clone showed up just once. The chain links TRBV11-2 to TRBJ2-1, with TRBD2 matching over 11 bases. Germline-derived CDR1 and CDR2 are SGHAT and FQNNGV. The CDR3 loop spans 15 amino acids. V shed 3 bases, J shed 11 bases, and the junction held 9 bases outside the gene matches. Here the CDR3 reads CASSLGTSGADQQFF. The CDR3 nucleotides are TGTGCCAGCAGCTTGGGGACTAGCGGAGCAGATCAGCAGTTCTTC.